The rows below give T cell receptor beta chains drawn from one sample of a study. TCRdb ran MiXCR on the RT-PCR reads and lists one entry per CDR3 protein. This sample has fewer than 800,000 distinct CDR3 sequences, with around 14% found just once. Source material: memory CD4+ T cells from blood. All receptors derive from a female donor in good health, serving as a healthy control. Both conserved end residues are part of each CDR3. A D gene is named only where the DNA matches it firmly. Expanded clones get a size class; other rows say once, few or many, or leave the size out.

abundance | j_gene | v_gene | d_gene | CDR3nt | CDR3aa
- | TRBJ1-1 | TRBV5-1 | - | TGCGCCAGCAGTCCTCAGTCTCCGAACACTGAAGCTTTCTTT | CASSPQSPNTEAFF
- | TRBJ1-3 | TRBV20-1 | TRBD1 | TGCAGTGCGTCGACAGGGTGGGGAAACACCATATATTTT | CSASTGWGNTIYF
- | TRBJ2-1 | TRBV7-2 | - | TGTGCCAGCAGCTTAGCGAGGACCTCACACAATGAGCAGTTCTTC | CASSLARTSHNEQFF
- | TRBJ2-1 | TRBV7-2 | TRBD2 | TGTGCCAGCACCTGGGGGACGGCGGGGGGGCGCTACAATGAGCAGTTCTTC | CASTWGTAGGRYNEQFF
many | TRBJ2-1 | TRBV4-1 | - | TGCGCCAGCAGCCAAGAACCGGTAGGTGAGCAGTTCTTC | CASSQEPVGEQFF
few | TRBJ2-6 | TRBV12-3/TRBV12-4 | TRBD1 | TGTGCCAGCAGTCATAGGGGGGACAGGAACTCCCCCGGGGCCAACGTCCTGACTTTC | CASSHRGDRNSPGANVLTF
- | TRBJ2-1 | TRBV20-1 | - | TGCAGTGCTAGAGATGGCCAGATCGGTGAGCAGTTCTTC | CSARDGQIGEQFF
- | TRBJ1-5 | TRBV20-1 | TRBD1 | TGCAGTGCTAGGGAACAGGGGAGCCAGCCCCAGCATTTT | CSAREQGSQPQHF
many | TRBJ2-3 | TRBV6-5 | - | TGTGCCAGCAGACCTAGGACAGTCACAGATACGCAGTATTTT | CASRPRTVTDTQYF
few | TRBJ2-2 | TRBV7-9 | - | TGTGCCAGCAGCTTAGTACAGACCGGGGAGCTGTTTTTT | CASSLVQTGELFF
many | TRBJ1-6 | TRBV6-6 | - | TGTGCCAGCAAGATTGGGGTTAATTCACCCCTCCACTTT | CASKIGVNSPLHF
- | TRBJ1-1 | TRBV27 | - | TGTGCCAGCAGGCTGATAAGGGGGGCTTTCTTT | CASRLIRGAFF
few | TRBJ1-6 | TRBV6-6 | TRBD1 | TGTGCCAGCCGGGACAGGGAAAATTCACCCCTCCACTTT | CASRDRENSPLHF
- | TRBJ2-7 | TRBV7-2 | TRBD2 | TGTGACAGCAGCCCTAGCGGGAGCTACGAGCAGTACTTC | CDSSPSGSYEQYF
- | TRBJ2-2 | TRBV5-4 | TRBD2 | TGTGCCAGCAGCTTGGGGCTAGCGGGGACGCACGGGGAGCTGTTTTTT | CASSLGLAGTHGELFF
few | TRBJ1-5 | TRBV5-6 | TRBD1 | TGTGCCAGCAGTCGCCTGACAGGGCTGGGTAATCAGCCCCAGCATTTT | CASSRLTGLGNQPQHF
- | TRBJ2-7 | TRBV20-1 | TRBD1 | TGCAGTTGCCTCAACAGGGGGCAAGACTACGAGCAGTACTTC | CSCLNRGQDYEQYF
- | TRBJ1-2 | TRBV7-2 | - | TGTGCCAGCAGCTACCGGGGTCCTACAGGGTATGGCTACACCTTC | CASSYRGPTGYGYTF
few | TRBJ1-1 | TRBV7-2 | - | TGTGCCAGCAGCTTAAAGCCCACTGAAGCTTTCTTT | CASSLKPTEAFF
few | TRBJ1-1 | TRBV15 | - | TGTGCCACCAGCAGAGATTCAAGTAGAGCTTTCTTT | CATSRDSSRAFF
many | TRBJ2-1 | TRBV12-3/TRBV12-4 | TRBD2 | TGTGCCAGCAGTTTACGTAGCGGGAGATTCTTC | CASSLRSGRFF
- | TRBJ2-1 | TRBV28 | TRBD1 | TGTGCCAGCAGTCGAGCCGGGACAGGGGGTTATGAGCAGTTCTTC | CASSRAGTGGYEQFF
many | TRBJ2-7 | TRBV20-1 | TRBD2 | TGCAGTGCTAGATCTAGCGGGAGTTACTACGAGCAGTACTTC | CSARSSGSYYEQYF
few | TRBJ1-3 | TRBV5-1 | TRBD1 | TGCGCCAGCAGCTCCCGGACAGGACAGAATTATGGAAACACCATATATTTT | CASSSRTGQNYGNTIYF
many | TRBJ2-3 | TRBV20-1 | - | TGCAGTGCGACGACAGGCATCACAGATACGCAGTATTTT | CSATTGITDTQYF
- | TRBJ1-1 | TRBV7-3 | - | TGTGCCAGCAGCTTCCCACCAGGGGAAGCTTTCTTT | CASSFPPGEAFF
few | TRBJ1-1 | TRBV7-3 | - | TGTGCCAGCAGCCTAAAAGGGACGCCGAACACTGAAGCTTTCTTT | CASSLKGTPNTEAFF
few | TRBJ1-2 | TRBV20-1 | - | TGCAGTGCTAGAGATCCCGATTATGGCTACACCTTC | CSARDPDYGYTF
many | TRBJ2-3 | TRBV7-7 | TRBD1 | TGTGCTAGCAGCCCCGGGACAGGATACACAGATACGCAGTATTTT | CASSPGTGYTDTQYF
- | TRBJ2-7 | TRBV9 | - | TGTGCCAGCAGCGTAGGGGGGGATACCTTCTACGAGCAGTACTTC | CASSVGGDTFYEQYF
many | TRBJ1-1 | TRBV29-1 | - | TGCAGCGTTCTCCCGAATATTCGGTCTGAAGCTTTCTTT | CSVLPNIRSEAFF
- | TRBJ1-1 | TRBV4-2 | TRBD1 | TGTGCCAGCAGCCCTCGGACAGGGGGCAGGATCACTGAAGCTTTCTTT | CASSPRTGGRITEAFF
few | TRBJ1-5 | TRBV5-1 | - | TGCGCCAGCAGCTTGGGGCCGGATGTCAATCAACCCCAGCATTTT | CASSLGPDVNQPQHF
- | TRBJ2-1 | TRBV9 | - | TGTGCCAGCAGCGTAGGTGGGATTAGGCGGGAGCAGTTCTTC | CASSVGGIRREQFF
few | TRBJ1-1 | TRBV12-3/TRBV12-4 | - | TGTGCCAGCAGTTTTGGTAAGGGCACCCTTAGTACTGAAGCTTTCTTT | CASSFGKGTLSTEAFF
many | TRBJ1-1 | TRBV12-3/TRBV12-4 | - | TGTGCCAGCAGCCGACAGGTAGGCACTGAAGCTTTCTTT | CASSRQVGTEAFF
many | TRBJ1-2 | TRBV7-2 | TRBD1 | TGTGCCAGCAGCACGGGACAGTTCTATGGCTACACCTTC | CASSTGQFYGYTF
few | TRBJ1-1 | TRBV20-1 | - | TGCAGTGCAACGGCAGGCGACACTGAAGCTTTCTTT | CSATAGDTEAFF
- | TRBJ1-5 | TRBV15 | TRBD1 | TGTGCCACCAGCAGATCACAGGGGCGGTATAGCAATCAGCCCCAGCATTTT | CATSRSQGRYSNQPQHF